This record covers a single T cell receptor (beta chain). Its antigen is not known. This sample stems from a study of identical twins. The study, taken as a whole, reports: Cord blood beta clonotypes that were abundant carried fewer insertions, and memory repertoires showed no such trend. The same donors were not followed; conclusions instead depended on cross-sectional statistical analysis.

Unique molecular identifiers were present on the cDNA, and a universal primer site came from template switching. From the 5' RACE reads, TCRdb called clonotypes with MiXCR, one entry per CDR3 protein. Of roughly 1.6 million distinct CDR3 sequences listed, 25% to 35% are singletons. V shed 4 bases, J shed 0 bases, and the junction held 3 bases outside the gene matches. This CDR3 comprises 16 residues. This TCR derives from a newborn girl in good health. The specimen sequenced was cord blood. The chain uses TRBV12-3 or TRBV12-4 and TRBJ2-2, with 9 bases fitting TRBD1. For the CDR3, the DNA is TGTGCCAGCAGTTCAGACAGGGGGGCGAACACCGGGGAGCTGTTTTTT. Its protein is CASSSDRGANTGELFF.